A selection of T cell receptor beta chains follows, all from one sample in a study of immune cell composition in non-small cell lung cancer. The data were produced by immunoSEQ multiplex PCR, yet TCRdb's version contains in-frame clones alone and is incomplete. The top ten clones hold about 4.5% of a sample with some 2,500 clones, over 60% of them seen once. Sequenced: lung tumor tissue. The receptors derive from a human donor with non-small cell lung cancer. The CDR3 runs from the conserved cysteine through the conserved F or W. Fields, in order: J gene, V gene, clone size, CDR3 length, D gene, CDR3 protein, CDR3 DNA. A D gene is named only where the DNA matches it firmly. Part of the rows lack a size; the others show once, few, many or a class for expanded clones.

TRBJ2-5	TRBV11-1	NA	15	TRBD1	CASSPFWTGEETQYF	TGTGCCAGCAGCCCTTTCTGGACAGGGGAAGAGACCCAGTACTTC
TRBJ2-1	TRBV7-6	NA	14	NA	CASSLTQGWDEQFF	TGTGCCAGCAGCCTCACCCAGGGCTGGGATGAGCAGTTCTTC
TRBJ1-1	TRBV4-1	NA	14	NA	CASSHRSEGTEAFF	TGCGCCAGCAGCCACCGGAGCGAGGGCACTGAAGCTTTCTTT
TRBJ2-3	TRBV14	NA	15	NA	CASSQWTFPADTQYF	TGTGCCAGCAGCCAATGGACATTTCCCGCAGATACGCAGTATTTT
TRBJ1-2	TRBV6-5	once	15	NA	CASSYSIGGKDGYTF	TGTGCCAGCAGTTACTCGATCGGGGGAAAGGATGGCTACACCTTC
TRBJ2-7	TRBV11-2	NA	14	TRBD2	CASSQGRGAYEQYF	TGTGCCAGCAGCCAGGGGCGGGGGGCTTACGAGCAGTACTTC
TRBJ2-5	TRBV5-5	NA	14	NA	CASSLIGQQETQYF	TGTGCCAGCAGCTTGATCGGACAGCAAGAGACCCAGTACTTC
TRBJ2-1	TRBV19	NA	18	TRBD2	CASRKSLGLAGGGDEQFF	TGTGCCAGTAGGAAATCCCTTGGACTAGCGGGGGGCGGCGATGAGCAGTTCTTC
TRBJ2-5	TRBV19	NA	15	TRBD1	CASSSRTGVGETQYF	TGTGCCAGTAGTTCCCGGACAGGGGTCGGAGAGACCCAGTACTTC
TRBJ2-1	TRBV4-2	once	15	NA	CASSSSGQSYNEQFF	TGTGCCAGCAGTAGCTCAGGACAGTCGTACAATGAGCAGTTCTTC
TRBJ1-3	TRBV11-3	NA	13	NA	CASSSGAENTIYF	TGTGCCAGCAGCTCTGGGGCAGAAAACACCATATATTTT
TRBJ2-1	TRBV4-3	NA	17	NA	CASSQAFGVSSYNEQFF	TGCGCCAGCAGCCAAGCATTCGGGGTGAGCTCCTACAATGAGCAGTTCTTC
TRBJ2-2	TRBV13	NA	18	TRBD2	CASSPRLAGGPNTGELFF	TGTGCCAGCAGCCCACGACTAGCGGGGGGGCCGAACACCGGGGAGCTGTTTTTT
TRBJ1-1	TRBV2	few	15	NA	CASSGRGRENTEAFF	TGTGCCAGCAGTGGTAGGGGAAGAGAGAACACTGAAGCTTTCTTT
TRBJ1-1	TRBV11-1	once	13	NA	CASSPSTGHEAFF	TGTGCCAGCAGCCCTTCGACAGGCCATGAAGCTTTCTTT
TRBJ2-7	TRBV4-1	few	15	NA	CASSQATGFQYEQYF	TGCGCCAGCAGCCAGGCAACAGGATTTCAATACGAGCAGTACTTC
TRBJ2-7	TRBV6-1	NA	14	TRBD1	CASLDRGLTYEQYF	TGTGCCAGCCTGGACAGGGGACTTACATACGAGCAGTACTTC
TRBJ2-2	TRBV11-2	NA	16	TRBD1	CASSFQTGSNTGELFF	TGTGCCAGCAGCTTCCAGACAGGGTCGAACACCGGGGAGCTGTTTTTT
TRBJ1-2	TRBV13	NA	11	TRBD1	CATPGQEGYTF	TGTGCCACCCCGGGACAGGAAGGCTACACCTTC
TRBJ2-3	TRBV7-9	NA	13	NA	CASSRGTFDTQYF	TGTGCCAGCAGCAGAGGGACTTTCGATACGCAGTATTTT
TRBJ2-3	TRBV5-4	NA	16	TRBD2	CASSRSGRGFTDTQYF	TGTGCCAGCAGCAGGAGTGGGAGGGGATTCACAGATACGCAGTATTTT
TRBJ2-3	TRBV11-2	NA	14	NA	CASSPFTSTDTQYF	TGTGCCAGCAGCCCGTTTACTAGCACAGATACGCAGTATTTT
TRBJ2-5	TRBV4-3	NA	14	NA	CASRPGRLQGAQYF	TGCGCCAGCAGACCCGGACGGCTCCAAGGGGCCCAGTACTTC
TRBJ2-2	TRBV29-1	NA	15	TRBD2	CGGGSGTASSGELFF	TGCGGGGGGGGGAGCGGGACCGCTAGCTCCGGGGAGCTGTTTTTT
TRBJ2-2	TRBV7-9	NA	16	TRBD2	CASSLVLAGITGELFF	TGTGCCAGCAGCTTAGTTCTAGCGGGGATAACCGGGGAGCTGTTTTTT
TRBJ1-1	TRBV7-9	NA	10	NA	CASSTERAFF	TGTGCCAGCAGCACCGAGCGGGCTTTCTTT
TRBJ2-1	TRBV4-1	NA	16	NA	CASSQTSGISYNEQFF	TGCGCCAGCAGCCAGACAAGCGGTATCTCCTACAATGAGCAGTTCTTC
TRBJ1-2	TRBV5-5	NA	16	TRBD1	CASSLGSLGQGYGYTF	TGTGCCAGCAGCTTGGGGTCGTTGGGACAGGGCTATGGCTACACCTTC